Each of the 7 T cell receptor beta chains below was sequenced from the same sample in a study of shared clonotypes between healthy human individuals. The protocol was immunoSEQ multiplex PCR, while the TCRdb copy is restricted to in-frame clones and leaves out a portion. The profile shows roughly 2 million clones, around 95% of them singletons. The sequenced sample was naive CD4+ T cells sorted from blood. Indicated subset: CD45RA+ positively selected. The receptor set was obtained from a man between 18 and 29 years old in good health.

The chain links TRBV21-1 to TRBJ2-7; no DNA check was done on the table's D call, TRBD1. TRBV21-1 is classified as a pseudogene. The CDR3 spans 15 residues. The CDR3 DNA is TGTGCCAGCAGCAAAATGAGACAAATGATTGACGAGCAGTACTTC. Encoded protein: CASSKMRQMIDEQYF.

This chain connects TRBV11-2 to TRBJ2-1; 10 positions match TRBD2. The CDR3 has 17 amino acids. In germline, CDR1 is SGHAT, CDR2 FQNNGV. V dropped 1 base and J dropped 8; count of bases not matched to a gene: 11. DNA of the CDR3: TGTGCCAGCAGCTTAGGGGGGCTAGCGGGAGTCTTCGATGAGCAGTTCTTC. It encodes CASSLGGLAGVFDEQFF. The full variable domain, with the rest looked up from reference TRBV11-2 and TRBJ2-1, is EAGVAQSPRYKIIEKRQSVAFWCNPISGHATLYWYQQILGQGPKLLIQFQNNGVVDDSQLPKDRFSAERLKGVDSTLKIQPAKLEDSAVYLCASSLGGLAGVFDEQFFGPGTRLTVL.

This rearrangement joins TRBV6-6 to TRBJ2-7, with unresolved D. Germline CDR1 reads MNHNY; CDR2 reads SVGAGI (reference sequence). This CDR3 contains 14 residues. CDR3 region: CATALVFPDYEQYF. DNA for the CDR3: TGTGCTACCGCCCTGGTGTTCCCTGACTACGAGCAGTACTTC.

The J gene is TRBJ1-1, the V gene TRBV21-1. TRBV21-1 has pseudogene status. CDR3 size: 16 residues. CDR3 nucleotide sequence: TGTGCCAGCAGCAGGGGTTATGGGGGATCGAACACTGAAGCTTTCTTT. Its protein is CASSRGYGGSNTEAFF.

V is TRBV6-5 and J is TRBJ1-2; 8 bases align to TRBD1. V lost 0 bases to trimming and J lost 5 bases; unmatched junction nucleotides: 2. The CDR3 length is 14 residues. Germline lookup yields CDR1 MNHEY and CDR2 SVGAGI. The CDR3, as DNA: TGTGCCAGCAGTTACTCGACAGGGGAGTATGGCTACACCTTC. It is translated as CASSYSTGEYGYTF.

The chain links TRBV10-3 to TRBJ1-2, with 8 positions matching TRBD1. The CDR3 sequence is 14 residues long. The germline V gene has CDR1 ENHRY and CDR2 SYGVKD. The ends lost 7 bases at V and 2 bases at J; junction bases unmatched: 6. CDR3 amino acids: CAINLQGANYGYTF. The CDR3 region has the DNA TGTGCCATCAATTTGCAGGGGGCGAACTATGGCTACACCTTC.

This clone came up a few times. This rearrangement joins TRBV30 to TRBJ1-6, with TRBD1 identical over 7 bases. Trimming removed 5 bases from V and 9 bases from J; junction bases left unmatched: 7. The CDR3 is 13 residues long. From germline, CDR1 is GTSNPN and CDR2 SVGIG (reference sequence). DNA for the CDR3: TGTGCCTGGTGTGACAGGGAAGGTTCACCCCTCCACTTT. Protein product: CAWCDREGSPLHF. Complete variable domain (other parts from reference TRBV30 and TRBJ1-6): SQTIHQWPATLVQPVGSPLSLECTVEGTSNPNLYWYRQAAGRGLQLLFYSVGIGQISSEVPQNLSASRPQDRQFILSSKKLLLSDSGFYLCAWCDREGSPLHFGNGTRLTVT.